The rows below give T cell receptor beta chains drawn from one sample of a study of OX40 agonist ivuxolimab in advanced cancers. The method was immunoSEQ multiplex PCR; TCRdb's version includes in-frame clones alone and lacks a portion of them. The table lists 6,000 or so clones, about 70% of them singletons. The source was CD4+ or CD8+ T cells sorted from blood, collected in a trial of the OX40 agonist ivuxolimab. The receptors here all came from an adult with an advanced solid tumor such as melanoma, head and neck, liver or kidney cancer. CDR3s include the opening cysteine and the closing phenylalanine or tryptophan. A D gene is named only where the DNA matches it firmly. Not every row has a clone size; where given, it reads once, few, many or a size class.

clone_size,v_call,j_call,d_call,cdr3_nt,cdr3_aa
few,TRBV10-3,TRBJ1-1,.,TGTGCCATCAGTGAGGACACTGAAGCTTTCTTT,CAISEDTEAFF
few,TRBV25-1,TRBJ2-1,TRBD2,TGTGCCAGCGTGGGACTAGCGACCTACAATGAGCAGTTCTTC,CASVGLATYNEQFF
.,TRBV5-5,TRBJ2-7,.,TGTGCCAGCAGCTTGAGATGGGACGAGCAGTACTTC,CASSLRWDEQYF
large,TRBV19,TRBJ2-5,.,TGTGCCAGTAGTATTGACAGTCAAGAGACCCAGTACTTC,CASSIDSQETQYF
few,TRBV6-4,TRBJ2-2,.,TGTGCCAGCAGTGACTCCCAGGACACCGGGGAGCTGTTTTTT,CASSDSQDTGELFF
.,TRBV27,TRBJ2-5,.,TGTGCCAGCAGTCTGGGTTTCCTTGGGGAGACCCAGTACTTC,CASSLGFLGETQYF
.,TRBV30,TRBJ1-1,TRBD1,TGTGCCTGGAGTGTACTGGCAGGGGGGTACACTGAAGCTTTCTTT,CAWSVLAGGYTEAFF
.,TRBV7-3,TRBJ2-3,.,TGTGCCAGCAGCCGAGTAGATCCTGGTACGCAGTATTTT,CASSRVDPGTQYF
few,TRBV4-1,TRBJ2-4,TRBD2,TGCGCCAGCAGCCAGACCCACCCTGTGGGTAGCGGGAGACGTGAGTACTTC,CASSQTHPVGSGRREYF
.,TRBV5-5,TRBJ1-1,.,TGTGCCAGCAGCTTAGCGTCGACAGGAAGTGAAGCTTTCTTT,CASSLASTGSEAFF
.,TRBV5-1,TRBJ2-1,.,TGCGCCAGCAGCTTGCTTCCCTCCTACAATGAGCAGTTCTTC,CASSLLPSYNEQFF
once,TRBV15,TRBJ2-1,.,TGTGCCACCGGACAGTCCTACAATGAGCAGTTCTTC,CATGQSYNEQFF
.,TRBV7-2,TRBJ2-7,.,TGTGCCAGCAGCTTAGACAACGCCTGGGGGGTTGTGCAGTACTTC,CASSLDNAWGVVQYF
few,TRBV30,TRBJ2-4,TRBD1,TGTGCCTTTACAGGGGGCAGGGACATTCAGTACTTC,CAFTGGRDIQYF
.,TRBV7-9,TRBJ2-2,TRBD2,TGTGCCAGCACCCCCCGGACTAGCGGGTACACCGGGGAGCTGTTTTTT,CASTPRTSGYTGELFF
.,TRBV12-5,TRBJ2-7,TRBD2,TGTGCTAGTGGTTTGGGACTAGCGGGGACCTACGAGCAGTACTTC,CASGLGLAGTYEQYF
once,TRBV4-1,TRBJ2-3,TRBD2,TGCGCCAGCAGCCCAGGTAGCGGGAAGGAGCCAGATACGCAGTATTTT,CASSPGSGKEPDTQYF
.,TRBV29-1,TRBJ2-3,.,TGCAGCGTTTACTTGGGGAATACGCAGTATTTT,CSVYLGNTQYF
.,TRBV6-1,TRBJ1-4,.,TGTGCCAGCAGTGAATGGGGGGTAGAAAAACTGTTTTTT,CASSEWGVEKLFF
medium-sized,TRBV10-1,TRBJ2-5,.,TGCGCCAGCAGTGGGTGCTTTGGGGAGACCCAGTACTTC,CASSGCFGETQYF
few,TRBV30,TRBJ1-6,.,TGTGCCTGGAAAGTAAGGAGGGCCTATAATTCACCCCTCCACTTT,CAWKVRRAYNSPLHF
few,TRBV7-9,TRBJ1-1,.,TGTGCCAGCAGCTCCACAGGTCCGGGGGACACTGAAGCTTTCTTT,CASSSTGPGDTEAFF
.,TRBV23-1,TRBJ2-5,TRBD1,TGCGCCAGCAGTCAAGTAGAGGACAGGGAAGAGACCCAGTACTTC,CASSQVEDREETQYF
.,TRBV7-3,TRBJ2-6,.,TGTGCCAGCAGCTCAAATACACGCTTACAAAGTCGGGCCAACGTCCTGACTTTC,CASSSNTRLQSRANVLTF
few,TRBV27,TRBJ1-5,.,TGTGCCAGCAGCATAGGGAAAGGATATAGCAATCAGCCCCAGCATTTT,CASSIGKGYSNQPQHF
.,TRBV14,TRBJ2-1,.,TGTGCCAGCAGCCCACAGGGCTTCAATGAGCAGTTCTTC,CASSPQGFNEQFF
medium-sized,TRBV4-1,TRBJ2-7,TRBD1,TGCGCCAGCAGCCAAGGGGTGGAGGGACAGGGCCTATACGAGCAGTACTTC,CASSQGVEGQGLYEQYF
.,TRBV15,TRBJ1-1,TRBD1,TGTGCCACCCTCGACAGGGATGTCACTGAAGCTTTCTTT,CATLDRDVTEAFF
.,TRBV6-6,TRBJ2-3,.,TGTGCCAGCAGTTGGCTAGCAGGTCAGAGTGATACGCAGTATTTT,CASSWLAGQSDTQYF
.,TRBV11-3,TRBJ2-1,.,TGTGCCAGCAGCTTAGAGGGCTCGAGCTCCTACAATGAGCAGTTCTTC,CASSLEGSSSYNEQFF
.,TRBV10-3,TRBJ2-1,.,TGTGCCATCAGTGAAAAGGACGGAGAGCAGTTCTTC,CAISEKDGEQFF
.,TRBV9,TRBJ2-2,.,TGTGCCAGCAAAGGGGGAGTTAGCACCGGGGAGCTGTTTTTT,CASKGGVSTGELFF
few,TRBV28,TRBJ2-2,.,TGTGCCAGCAGTCCCCGCGGCACCGGGGAGCTGTTTTTT,CASSPRGTGELFF
.,TRBV9,TRBJ2-1,TRBD2,TGTGCCAGCAGCGTGGAGGGAGGGTCCTACAATGAGCAGTTCTTC,CASSVEGGSYNEQFF
.,TRBV10-3,TRBJ2-7,.,TGTGCCATCAGTGATTCTCCGGGCTACGAGCAGTACTTC,CAISDSPGYEQYF
.,TRBV5-5,TRBJ2-4,TRBD1,TGTGCCAGCAGCCCCTACAGGGGCGGAAGCAAGAACATTCAGTACTTC,CASSPYRGGSKNIQYF
medium-sized,TRBV6-1,TRBJ2-1,.,TGTGCCAGCAGTGACCTCCGGGACTCTTATTACAATGAGCAGTTCTTC,CASSDLRDSYYNEQFF
.,TRBV30,TRBJ2-4,TRBD1,TGTGCCTGGAACGGGGACAGGGGGGTAGCCAAAAACATTCAGTACTTC,CAWNGDRGVAKNIQYF
.,TRBV9,TRBJ1-3,TRBD1,TGTGCCAGCAGCCAAGGACAGGGGGCAGCTGGAAACACCATATATTTT,CASSQGQGAAGNTIYF
.,TRBV28,TRBJ2-1,.,TGTGCCAGCAGACATGAGGGGGGGCCATACAATGAGCAGTTCTTC,CASRHEGGPYNEQFF